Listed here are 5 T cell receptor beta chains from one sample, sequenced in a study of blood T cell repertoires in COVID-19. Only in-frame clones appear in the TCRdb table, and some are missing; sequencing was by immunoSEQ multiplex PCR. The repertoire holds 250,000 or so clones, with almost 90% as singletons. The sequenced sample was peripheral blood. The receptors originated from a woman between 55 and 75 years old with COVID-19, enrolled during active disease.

The CDR3 DNA reads as TGCAGCGTGCTGAGACAGGGGGCAGGTGAAGCTTTCTTT. Protein product: CSVLRQGAGEAFF. V usage is TRBV29-1 and J usage is TRBJ1-1; 10 bases line up with TRBD1. Germline CDR1 is SQVTM and CDR2 is ANQGSEA. The CDR3 runs to 13 residues. With V trimmed by 6 bases and J by 7 bases, 8 bases remained unmatched.

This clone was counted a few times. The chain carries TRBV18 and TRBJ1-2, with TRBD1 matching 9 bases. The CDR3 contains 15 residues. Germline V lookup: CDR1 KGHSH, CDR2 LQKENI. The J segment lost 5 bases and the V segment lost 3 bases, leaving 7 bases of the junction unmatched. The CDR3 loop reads CASSPSGTGMYGYTF. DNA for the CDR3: TGTGCCAGCTCACCCTCCGGGACAGGGATGTATGGCTACACCTTC. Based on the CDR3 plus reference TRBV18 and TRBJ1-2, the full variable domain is NAGVMQNPRHLVRRRGQEARLRCSPMKGHSHVYWYRQLPEEGLKFMVYLQKENIIDESGMPKERFSAEFPKEGPSILRIQQVVRGDSAAYFCASSPSGTGMYGYTFGSGTRLTVV.

CDR3 DNA: TGTGCCAGCAGTACGTCTATAGCTAACTATGGCTACACCTTC. As protein: CASSTSIANYGYTF. The chain carries TRBV6-6 and TRBJ1-2; no definite D call. The V and J ends lost 5 bases and 0 bases respectively, with 10 bases between them. Germline V CDR1 and CDR2: MNHNY, SVGAGI (reference sequence). This CDR3 comprises 14 residues.

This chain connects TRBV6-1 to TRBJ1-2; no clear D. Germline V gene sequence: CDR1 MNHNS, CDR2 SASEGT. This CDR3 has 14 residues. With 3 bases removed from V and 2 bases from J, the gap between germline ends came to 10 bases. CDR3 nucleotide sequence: TGTGCCAGCAGTGAGATGGTCGGGAACTATGGCTACACCTTC. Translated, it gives CASSEMVGNYGYTF.

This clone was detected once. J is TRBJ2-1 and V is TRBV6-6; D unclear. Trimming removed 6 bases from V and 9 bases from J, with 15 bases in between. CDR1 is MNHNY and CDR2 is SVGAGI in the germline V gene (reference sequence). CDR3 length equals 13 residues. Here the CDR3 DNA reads TGTGCCAGCAGCATCGGTAGTCCCGGTGAGCAGTTCTTC. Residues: CASSIGSPGEQFF.